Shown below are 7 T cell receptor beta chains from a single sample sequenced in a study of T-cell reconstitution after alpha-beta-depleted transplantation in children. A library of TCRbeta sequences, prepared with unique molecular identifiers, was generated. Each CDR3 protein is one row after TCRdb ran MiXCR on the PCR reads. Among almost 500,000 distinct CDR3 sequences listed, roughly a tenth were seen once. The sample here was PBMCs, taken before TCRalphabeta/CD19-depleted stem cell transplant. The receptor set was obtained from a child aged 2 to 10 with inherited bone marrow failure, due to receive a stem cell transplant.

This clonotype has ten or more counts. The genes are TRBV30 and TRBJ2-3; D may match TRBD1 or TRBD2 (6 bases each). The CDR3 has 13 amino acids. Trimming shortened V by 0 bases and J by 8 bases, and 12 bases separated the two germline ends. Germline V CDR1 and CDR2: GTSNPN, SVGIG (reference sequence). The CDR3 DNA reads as TGTGCCTGGAGTGTAAGGGGGGATAGTACGCAGTATTTT. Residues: CAWSVRGDSTQYF.

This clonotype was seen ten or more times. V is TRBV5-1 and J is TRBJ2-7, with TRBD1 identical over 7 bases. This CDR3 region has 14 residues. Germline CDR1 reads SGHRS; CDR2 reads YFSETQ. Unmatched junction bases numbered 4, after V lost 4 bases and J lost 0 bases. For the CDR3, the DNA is TGCGCCAGCAGCACTCGACAGGGCTCCTACGAGCAGTACTTC. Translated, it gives CASSTRQGSYEQYF.

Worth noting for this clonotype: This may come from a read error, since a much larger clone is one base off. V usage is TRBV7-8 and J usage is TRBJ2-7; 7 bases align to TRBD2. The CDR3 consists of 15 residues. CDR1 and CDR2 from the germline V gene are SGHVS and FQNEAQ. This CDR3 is CVSSLVAGVNSEQYF. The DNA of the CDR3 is TGTGTCAGCAGCTTAGTTGCGGGAGTTAACTCCGAGCAGTACTTC.

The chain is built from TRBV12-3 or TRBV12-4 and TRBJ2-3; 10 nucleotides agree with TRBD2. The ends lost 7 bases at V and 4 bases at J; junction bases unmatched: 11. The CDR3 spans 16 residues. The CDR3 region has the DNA TGTGCCAGCATCTCCCCCCTAGCGGGAGTTGCAGATACGCAGTATTTT. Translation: CASISPLAGVADTQYF.

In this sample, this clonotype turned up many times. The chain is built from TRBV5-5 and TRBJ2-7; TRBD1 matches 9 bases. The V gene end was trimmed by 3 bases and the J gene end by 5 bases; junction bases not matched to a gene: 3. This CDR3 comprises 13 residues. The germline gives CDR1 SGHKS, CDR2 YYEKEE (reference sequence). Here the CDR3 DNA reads TGTGCCAGCAGCTGGGGACAGGGCCACGAGCAGTACTTC. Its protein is CASSWGQGHEQYF.

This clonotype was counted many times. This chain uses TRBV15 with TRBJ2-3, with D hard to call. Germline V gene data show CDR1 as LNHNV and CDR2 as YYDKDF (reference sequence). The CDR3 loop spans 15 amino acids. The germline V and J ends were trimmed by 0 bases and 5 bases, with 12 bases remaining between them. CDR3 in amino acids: CATSRERTLGDTQYF. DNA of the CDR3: TGTGCCACCAGCAGAGAGAGGACCCTGGGAGATACGCAGTATTTT.

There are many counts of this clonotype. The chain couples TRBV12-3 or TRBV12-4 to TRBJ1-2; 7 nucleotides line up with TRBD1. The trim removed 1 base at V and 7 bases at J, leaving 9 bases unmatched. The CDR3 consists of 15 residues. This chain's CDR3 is CASSLGGQTSAGYTF. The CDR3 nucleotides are TGTGCCAGCAGTTTAGGGGGACAGACTTCTGCTGGCTACACCTTC.